This TCR beta chain was sequenced for a study of blood T cell repertoires in COVID-19. Overall study context: There were acute and convalescent COVID-19 samples, and they came from the United States, Italy and Spain.

Study processing details: Reference gene primer amplification yielded estimated nucleated cell counts. The method was immunoSEQ multiplex PCR; TCRdb's version includes in-frame clones alone and lacks a portion of them. Clonal size and the V and J genes are those of that table, whereas D and trimming came from the DNA. The sample lists 100,000 to 150,000 clones, 70% to 80% occurring once. The origin of this receptor is a human donor in a cohort sampled during active COVID-19. Sequenced input: peripheral blood.

The CDR3 sequence: CASSEARTGEETQYF. DNA for the CDR3: TGTGCCAGCAGTGAAGCAAGAACAGGGGAGGAGACCCAGTACTTC. V gene TRBV2 combines with J gene TRBJ2-5; 7 nucleotides match TRBD1. Germline assignment: CDR1 SNHLY and CDR2 FYNNEI. The ends lost 0 bases at V and 5 bases at J; junction bases unmatched: 6. This CDR3 contains 15 residues.